These 31 T cell receptor beta chains originate from one sample sequenced in a study of T cells in narcolepsy. TCRdb's copy holds only in-frame clones and misses some; the assay was immunoSEQ multiplex PCR. The sample carries approximately 17,000 clones, 72% recorded once. The sequencing input was CD45RA- memory CD8+ T cells from PBMCs. The source of these receptors is a human donor with narcolepsy.

This clone was recorded only once. This chain connects TRBV2 to TRBJ2-2, with D perhaps TRBD1 or TRBD2 (5 bases each). Germline loops: CDR1 SNHLY, CDR2 FYNNEI. V shed 9 bases and J shed 0 bases, with 20 bases lying between them. This CDR3 is 17 amino acids long. The CDR3 loop reads CARQMEKGRANTGELFF. CDR3 bases: TGTGCCAGACAGATGGAAAAGGGACGCGCGAACACCGGGGAGCTGTTTTTT.

CDR3 loop: CASSFTGTGMYEQYF. CDR3 nucleotides: TGTGCCAGCAGCTTCACCGGGACAGGGATGTACGAGCAGTACTTC. The chain joins TRBV9 to TRBJ2-7, with TRBD1 identical over 9 bases. The CDR3 has 15 residues. The germline V gene has CDR1 SGDLS and CDR2 YYNGEE. J gave up 4 bases and V 4 bases, and 9 bases lay outside the gene matches.

The chain is built from TRBV9 and TRBJ1-3; possibly TRBD1 for D (5 bases). Trimming removed 0 bases from V and 7 bases from J, with 8 bases in between. Germline loops: CDR1 SGDLS, CDR2 YYNGEE. The CDR3 extends over 13 amino acids. The CDR3 spells CASSVEGWNTIYF. In nucleotides, the CDR3 is TGTGCCAGCAGCGTAGAGGGGTGGAACACCATATATTTT. The full variable domain, its missing parts supplied by reference TRBV9 and TRBJ1-3, is DSGVTQTPKHLITATGQRVTLRCSPRSGDLSVYWYQQSLDQGLQFLIQYYNGEERAKGNILERFSAQQFPDLHSELNLSSLELGDSALYFCASSVEGWNTIYFGEGSWLTVV.

The chain combines TRBV19 with TRBJ1-5; the D is unclear. The V and J ends lost 2 bases and 0 bases respectively, with 8 bases between them. This CDR3 is 15 amino acids long. Looked up from germline, CDR1 is LNHDA and CDR2 is SQIVND (reference sequence). CDR3 amino acids: CASSITGSSNQPQHF. The CDR3 coding sequence is TGTGCCAGTAGTATAACCGGCAGTAGCAATCAGCCCCAGCATTTT.

In this sample, this clone turned up once. The rearrangement uses TRBV6-6 and TRBJ1-3, with unresolved D. V was cut by 4 bases and J by 1 base, with 14 bases left in between. The CDR3 extends over 16 amino acids. The germline CDR1 and CDR2 sequences are MNHNY and SVGAGI (reference sequence). This chain's CDR3 is CASSLVWEGSGNTIYF. CDR3 nucleotide sequence: TGTGCCAGCAGTTTGGTCTGGGAAGGATCTGGAAACACCATATATTTT.

V is TRBV7-6 and J is TRBJ2-5; maybe TRBD1 (5 bases). The V end lost 1 base, the J end lost 5 bases, and 8 bases lay between the germline ends. The CDR3 has 13 amino acids. Germline assignment: CDR1 SGHVS and CDR2 FNYEAQ. The CDR3: CASSLGGLETQYF. In nucleotides, the CDR3 is TGTGCCAGCAGCTTAGGGGGCTTGGAGACCCAGTACTTC.

The J gene is TRBJ2-5, the V gene TRBV7-9; perhaps D is TRBD1 or TRBD2 (5 bases each). The last part of the DNA fits TRBJ2-7 better; the J call may be wrong. In germline, CDR1 is SEHNR, CDR2 FQNEAQ (reference sequence). The CDR3 runs 15 residues. The CDR3 coding sequence is TGTGCCAGCAGCTCCCCGCTAGGGACGGCCTACGAGCAGTACTTC. It translates to CASSSPLGTAYEQYF.

This chain connects TRBV9 to TRBJ1-4; 7 bases are a match to TRBD1. The CDR3 runs 15 residues. Per the germline V gene, CDR1 is SGDLS and CDR2 is YYNGEE. Trimming removed 0 bases from V and 7 bases from J; junction bases left unmatched: 6. The CDR3 is CASSVGGGSVEKLFF. The CDR3 nucleotides are TGTGCCAGCAGCGTAGGAGGGGGCTCTGTTGAAAAACTGTTTTTT.

The rearrangement links TRBV6-6 to TRBJ2-5; D perhaps matches TRBD2 (7 bases). V dropped 5 bases and J dropped 5 bases, with 21 bases sitting between them. The CDR3 totals 16 residues. Germline lookup yields CDR1 MNHNY and CDR2 SVGAGI (reference sequence). CDR3: CASSTGGGLTMETQYF. CDR3 DNA sequence: TGTGCCAGCAGTACGGGCGGGGGCCTGACGATGGAGACCCAGTACTTC.

The V gene is TRBV9, the J gene TRBJ1-1; D is uncertain. Germline-derived CDR1 and CDR2 are SGDLS and YYNGEE. The CDR3 consists of 15 residues. Trimming took off 1 base at V and 1 base at J, with 11 bases between the two ends. The CDR3 region is CASSVLAGSNTEAFF. The CDR3 DNA reads TGTGCCAGCAGCGTATTAGCGGGGTCGAACACTGAAGCTTTCTTT.

This chain connects TRBV5-5 to TRBJ2-7; D may be TRBD1 (5 bases). Trimming shortened V by 4 bases and J by 3 bases, and 14 bases separated the two germline ends. The germline CDR1 and CDR2 sequences are SGHKS and YYEKEE (reference sequence). The CDR3 is 14 amino acids. The CDR3: CASSGQGALYEQYF. CDR3 nucleotide sequence: TGTGCCAGCAGCGGGCAAGGGGCTCTCTACGAGCAGTACTTC.

The rearrangement uses TRBV7-2 and TRBJ2-7; no clear D gene. V was pared by 3 bases and J by 2 bases, with 17 bases between. This CDR3 spans 16 amino acids. CDR1 and CDR2 from the germline V gene are SGHTA and FQGNSA. For the CDR3, the DNA is TGTGCCAGCAGCTTGTCCTTTAAGTACCATACCTACGAGCAGTACTTC. This codes for CASSLSFKYHTYEQYF.

Written as DNA, the CDR3 is TGCAGCGTGGTAAAAGGTGAGCAGTTCTTC. Amino acid sequence: CSVVKGEQFF. The rearrangement joins TRBV29-1 to TRBJ2-1; unclear D gene. This CDR3 is 10 amino acids long. The V end lost 6 bases, the J end lost 9 bases, and 9 bases lay between the germline ends. CDR1 is SQVTM and CDR2 is ANQGSEA in the germline V gene.

This clone came up a few times. The chain combines TRBV5-1 with TRBJ1-1; 8 bases line up with TRBD1. CDR1 is SGHRS and CDR2 is YFSETQ in the germline V gene. CDR3 length: 11 amino acids. V lost 4 bases and J lost 7; bases outside the gene matches: 0. CDR3 amino acids: CASSGTGEAFF. The CDR3 DNA is TGCGCCAGCAGCGGGACAGGTGAAGCTTTCTTT.

The chain uses TRBV5-6 and TRBJ2-1, with D possibly TRBD2 on 7 matching bases. The germline V and J ends were trimmed by 8 bases and 3 bases, with 18 bases remaining between them. Germline lookup yields CDR1 SGHDT and CDR2 YYEEEE. There are 15 residues in the CDR3. The CDR3 loop reads CASTFGGANYNEQFF. DNA for the CDR3: TGTGCCAGTACGTTTGGGGGGGCTAACTACAATGAGCAGTTCTTC.

The chain combines TRBV6-4 with TRBJ2-2; 9 bases agree with TRBD2. This CDR3 has 15 residues. Germline loops: CDR1 MRHNA, CDR2 SNTAGT. Unmatched junction bases numbered 9, after V lost 7 bases and J lost 6 bases. CDR3 amino acids: CASKLSGRTPGELFF. The CDR3 bases are TGTGCCAGCAAGCTAAGCGGGAGGACGCCCGGGGAGCTGTTTTTT.

The rearrangement uses TRBV5-6 and TRBJ1-5; no clear D. CDR3 size: 15 residues. Germline V gene lookup returns CDR1 SGHDT and CDR2 YYEEEE. Trimming stripped 0 bases from V and 1 base from J, with 8 bases between. The CDR3 region has the DNA TGTGCCAGCAGCTTGGGGGTGGTGAGCAATCAGCCCCAGCATTTT. Amino acid sequence: CASSLGVVSNQPQHF.

The count of this clone is one. The chain's CDR3 is CASSPHGQGEKLFF. CDR3 bases: TGTGCCAGCAGCCCCCACGGACAGGGGGAAAAACTGTTTTTT. V and J are TRBV4-2 and TRBJ1-4, with 9 bases aligning to TRBD1. The CDR3 totals 14 residues. V gave up 4 bases and J gave up 8 bases; unmatched junction bases: 5. Germline CDR1 reads LGHNA; CDR2 reads YNFKEQ.

A remark on this clone: The sample carries other DNA sequences with the same CDR3. This chain joins TRBV5-6 and TRBJ2-3, with D uncertain. The germline V and J ends were trimmed by 2 bases and 1 base, with 2 bases remaining between them. CDR1 SGHDT and CDR2 YYEEEE come from the germline V gene. This CDR3 comprises 12 residues. The DNA of the CDR3 is TGTGCCAGCAGCTTTGGCACAGATACGCAGTATTTT. It codes for CASSFGTDTQYF.

This clone was observed a few times. This chain uses TRBV2 with TRBJ2-1; TRBD1 agrees at 7 bases. Germline V gene lookup returns CDR1 SNHLY and CDR2 FYNNEI. Losses at the gene ends were 5 bases for V and 3 bases for J; bases not matched to a gene: 7. This CDR3 has 15 amino acids. Here the CDR3 reads CASSKFGTDYNEQFF. The CDR3 nucleotides read TGTGCCAGCAGTAAATTCGGGACAGACTACAATGAGCAGTTCTTC.

The J gene is TRBJ2-2, the V gene TRBV4-1; D perhaps matches TRBD1 (6 bases). This CDR3 contains 14 residues. Germline CDR1 is MGHRA and CDR2 is YSYEKL. With 3 bases removed from V and 1 base from J, the gap between germline ends came to 6 bases. CDR3 in amino acids: CASSQGQNTGELFF. The CDR3 DNA is TGCGCCAGCAGCCAGGGACAGAACACCGGGGAGCTGTTTTTT.

This clone is judged medium-sized. The chain is built from TRBV7-9 and TRBJ2-7; 7 nucleotides align to TRBD1. CDR1 is SEHNR and CDR2 is FQNEAQ in the germline V gene (reference sequence). Trimming cost V 3 bases and J 2 bases; bases outside gene matches: 13. The CDR3 extends over 17 amino acids. The CDR3 reads CASSFSGKGAEAYEQYF. CDR3 nucleotides: TGTGCCAGCAGCTTTTCCGGAAAGGGGGCAGAAGCCTACGAGCAGTACTTC.

The chain recombines TRBV7-9 with TRBJ2-7, with 9 bases matching TRBD1. The CDR3 runs to 15 residues. Looked up from germline, CDR1 is SEHNR and CDR2 is FQNEAQ (reference sequence). Unmatched junction bases numbered 9, after V lost 4 bases and J lost 5 bases. In DNA form, the CDR3 reads TGTGCCAGCAGCTCCACCGGGACAGGGAAGAACGAGCAGTACTTC. This translates into CASSSTGTGKNEQYF. Filled out from reference TRBV7-9 and TRBJ2-7, the complete variable domain reads DTGVSQNPRHKITKRGQNVTFRCDPISEHNRLYWYRQTLGQGPEFLTYFQNEAQLEKSRLLSDRFSAERPKGSFSTLEIQRTEQGDSAMYLCASSSTGTGKNEQYFGPGTRLTVT.

This sequence joins TRBV5-4 and TRBJ2-7; perhaps TRBD1 as D (6 bases). CDR3 length: 13 amino acids. Looked up from germline, CDR1 is SGHNT and CDR2 is YYREEE (reference sequence). Trimming cost V 0 bases and J 6 bases, with 10 bases left between them. The CDR3 protein is CASSLAQGGEQYF. CDR3 DNA: TGTGCCAGCAGCTTGGCACAGGGCGGCGAGCAGTACTTC.

By sample share, this clone is medium-sized (0.01 to 0.1%). The rearrangement uses TRBV2 and TRBJ1-1, with TRBD1 identical over 11 bases. The junction had 10 bases not matched to a gene; V was cut back by 3 bases and J by 4 bases. This CDR3 is built from 17 residues. CDR1 is SNHLY and CDR2 is FYNNEI in the germline V gene. CDR3 region: CASSDPLLGQGGTEAFF. CDR3 coding DNA: TGTGCCAGCAGTGACCCCCTCCTGGGACAGGGGGGCACTGAAGCTTTCTTT.

The chain is built from TRBV5-1 and TRBJ1-1; D is perhaps TRBD1 (6 bases). This CDR3 is built from 13 residues. Trimming removed 1 base at V and 4 bases at J, with 8 bases between. Germline V CDR1 and CDR2: SGHRS, YFSETQ. The DNA of the CDR3 is TGCGCCAGCAGCTTGACAGGGCCCACTGAAGCTTTCTTT. It codes for CASSLTGPTEAFF. Supplemented by reference TRBV5-1 and TRBJ1-1, the full variable domain reads KAGVTQTPRYLIKTRGQQVTLSCSPISGHRSVSWYQQTPGQGLQFLFEYFSETQRNKGNFPGRFSGRQFSNSRSEMNVSTLELGDSALYLCASSLTGPTEAFFGQGTRLTVV.

This chain uses TRBV5-1 with TRBJ1-3; D gene uncertain. The CDR3 consists of 16 residues. Germline assignment: CDR1 SGHRS and CDR2 YFSETQ. Deletions cut 0 bases from V and 1 base from J, with 11 bases between. The CDR3 DNA is TGCGCCAGCAGCTTGGATCCCGGGTTATCTGGAAACACCATATATTTT. This sequence encodes CASSLDPGLSGNTIYF.

This chain connects TRBV27 to TRBJ1-1; D unclear. Germline V gene data show CDR1 as MNHEY and CDR2 as SMNVEV (reference sequence). The CDR3 spans 12 residues. Trimming left V 3 bases short and J 4 bases short, with 6 bases between. The CDR3 DNA is TGTGCCAGCAGTTTCGACGGCACTGAAGCTTTCTTT. It is translated as CASSFDGTEAFF.

V gene TRBV6-5 combines with J gene TRBJ2-1, with a weak D call TRBD1 (6 bases). Trimming removed 6 bases from V and 6 bases from J, with 15 bases in between. Germline-derived CDR1 and CDR2 are MNHEY and SVGAGI. This CDR3 is built from 14 residues. The DNA for the CDR3 is TGTGCCAGCAGGAGGGGGTCCTCTCTCAATGAGCAGTTCTTC. This encodes CASRRGSSLNEQFF.

V usage is TRBV7-9 and J usage is TRBJ2-7; maybe TRBD2 (6 bases). CDR3 length: 13 residues. Trimming took off 4 bases at V and 0 bases at J, with 7 bases between the two ends. Germline CDR1 is SEHNR and CDR2 is FQNEAQ (reference sequence). CDR3 DNA: TGTGCCAGCAGCTCCGGGAGCTCCTACGAGCAGTACTTC. Translated: CASSSGSSYEQYF.

This clone qualifies as large. V and J are TRBV27 and TRBJ1-5; the D is unclear. This CDR3 comprises 15 residues. V was shortened by 1 base and J by 0 bases, with 7 bases between the two germline ends. Germline V lookup: CDR1 MNHEY, CDR2 SMNVEV (reference sequence). The CDR3 loop reads CASSLWGFSNQPQHF. The CDR3 DNA follows: TGTGCCAGCAGTTTATGGGGTTTTAGCAATCAGCCCCAGCATTTT.